One sample yielded the 18 T cell receptor beta chains listed below, sequenced in a study of spatial heterogeneity in lung cancer. Time point reported: sample taken at primary tumor resection. MiXCR was run by TCRdb on the 5' RACE reads, yielding one entry per CDR3 protein. The table lists around 14,000 distinct CDR3 sequences, roughly 3.9% of them singletons. Source: normal lung tissue next to the tumor, taken at surgery. Source of these receptors: a male donor with early-stage non-small cell lung cancer.

This clonotype was detected many times. This beta chain is off target for a library built for alpha chains, so its abundance means little. The genes are TRBV7-4 and TRBJ2-2; 9 bases match TRBD2. Germline CDR1 and CDR2: SGHVT and SQSDAQ. The CDR3 totals 15 residues. The V gene end was trimmed by 5 bases and the J gene end by 1 base; junction bases not matched to a gene: 2. The CDR3 reads CASSLTSGNTGELFF. In nucleotides, the CDR3 is TGTGCCAGCAGCCTGACTAGCGGGAACACCGGGGAGCTGTTTTTT. Variable domain in full (rest from reference TRBV7-4 and TRBJ2-2): GAGVSQSPRYKVAKRGRDVALRCDSISGHVTLYWYRQTLGQGSEVLTYSQSDAQRDKSGRPSGRFSAERPERSVSTLKIQRTEQGDSAVYLCASSLTSGNTGELFFGEGSRLTVL.

This clonotype was seen many times. The library was designed around alpha chains, so this beta chain is a stray read whose abundance carries little weight. The rearrangement links TRBV27 to TRBJ1-1; 9 bases map to TRBD1. V lost 6 bases and J lost 1; bases outside the gene matches: 3. There are 14 residues in the CDR3. Per the germline V gene, CDR1 is MNHEY and CDR2 is SMNVEV (reference sequence). CDR3 sequence (DNA): TGTGCCAGCAGGGGACAGGGATGGAACACTGAAGCTTTCTTT. It yields the protein CASRGQGWNTEAFF.

This clonotype was picked up many times. This beta chain lies outside the target of a library built for alpha chains; its clone size means little. DNA for the CDR3: TGTGCCAGCAGCAAAGGGGATCAACGACAGGGCCCAGATACGCAGTATTTT. Protein product: CASSKGDQRQGPDTQYF. This chain connects TRBV21-1 to TRBJ2-3; TRBD1, the D gene given by the table, was not confirmed from the DNA. TRBV21-1 is recorded as a pseudogene. This CDR3 is 17 amino acids long.

In this sample, this clonotype turned up many times. This beta chain is off target for a library built for alpha chains, so its abundance means little. The chain uses TRBV11-3 and TRBJ2-1, with a weak D call TRBD1 (6 bases). V was cut by 5 bases and J by 7 bases, with 15 bases left in between. Germline CDR1 is SGHNT and CDR2 is YENEEA. The CDR3 spans 14 residues. This CDR3 is CASSPEGVRNEQFF. DNA of the CDR3: TGTGCCAGCAGCCCTGAGGGGGTGAGGAATGAGCAGTTCTTC. Full variable domain (missing parts from reference TRBV11-3 and TRBJ2-1): EAGVVQSPRYKIIEKKQPVAFWCNPISGHNTLYWYLQNLGQGPELLIRYENEEAVDDSQLPKDRFSAERLKGVDSTLKIQPAELGDSAVYLCASSPEGVRNEQFFGPGTRLTVL.

Ten or more counts support this clonotype. This beta chain is a stray read from a library made for alpha chains; its abundance is not meaningful. This chain joins TRBV6-8 and TRBJ1-5; D gene uncertain. CDR1 is MNHGY and CDR2 is SAAAGT in the germline V gene. V lost 6 bases to trimming and J lost 3 bases, with 3 bases between them. The CDR3 loop spans 11 amino acids. In nucleotides, the CDR3 is TGTGCCAGCAGCGACAATCAGCCCCAGCATTTT. It yields the protein CASSDNQPQHF.

This clonotype was observed at least ten times. The library was built for alpha chains, so this beta chain is an off-target read and its size means little. V gene TRBV24-1 combines with J gene TRBJ1-1; 7 nucleotides match TRBD1. The CDR3 loop spans 14 amino acids. Unmatched junction bases numbered 7, after V lost 3 bases and J lost 7 bases. CDR1 and CDR2 from the germline V gene are KGHDR and SFDVKD. The CDR3 is CATSDAGQESEAFF. Written as DNA, the CDR3 is TGTGCCACCAGTGATGCAGGACAGGAAAGTGAAGCTTTCTTT.

This clonotype has a count of ten or more. This beta chain represents an off-target read in a library built for alpha chains; its size is of limited meaning. This rearrangement joins TRBV12-3 or TRBV12-4 to TRBJ2-1; 12 bases line up with TRBD2. With 6 bases clipped from V and 4 bases from J, the junction kept 13 bases outside the gene matches. The CDR3 length is 18 residues. CDR3 nucleotide sequence: TGTGCCAGCAGCCTTCCCCTGGGACTAGCGGGTTCTTACAATGAGCAGTTCTTC. Its translation: CASSLPLGLAGSYNEQFF.

This clonotype came up many times. Because the library targeted alpha chains, this beta chain is an off-target read whose size means little. The chain joins TRBV7-2 to TRBJ2-1; 7 bases are a match to TRBD2. With 4 bases clipped from V and 6 bases from J, the junction kept 9 bases outside the gene matches. The CDR3 runs to 15 residues. Germline lookup yields CDR1 SGHTA and CDR2 FQGNSA. CDR3 sequence (DNA): TGTGCCAGCAGCTCCTCTAGCGGTAGTGGCAATGAGCAGTTCTTC. Its protein is CASSSSSGSGNEQFF.

This clonotype has a count of ten or more. In a library made to pick up alpha chains, this beta chain is a stray read with a size that means little. CDR3 nucleotide sequence: TGCAGCGTTGGCCTACCCGGGAATGAGCAGTTCTTC. It is translated as CSVGLPGNEQFF. The chain employs TRBV29-1 and TRBJ2-1; no clear D gene. Trimming shortened V by 4 bases and J by 7 bases, and 11 bases separated the two germline ends. CDR3 size: 12 residues. Germline-derived CDR1 and CDR2 are SQVTM and ANQGSEA.

This clonotype was observed at least ten times. Found in a library prepared for alpha chains, this beta chain is an off-target read, and its abundance has little meaning. V is TRBV18 and J is TRBJ2-5, with TRBD1 identical over 8 bases. The germline V gene encodes CDR1 KGHSH and CDR2 LQKENI. The CDR3 extends over 14 amino acids. V shed 5 bases and J 3 bases; nucleotides not matched to a gene: 5. The chain's CDR3 is CASSRTGQEETQYF. Written as DNA, the CDR3 is TGTGCCAGCTCAAGGACAGGGCAAGAAGAGACCCAGTACTTC.

By share of the sample, this clonotype is medium-sized. This beta chain came through as a stray read in a library set up for alpha chains, and its size says little. The genes are TRBV6-2 or TRBV6-3 and TRBJ2-1; D is unresolved. Trimming cost V 4 bases and J 0 bases, with 13 bases left between them. CDR1 is MNHEY and CDR2 is SVGEGT in the germline V gene. The CDR3 has 16 residues. The CDR3 sequence: CASSFLDSSSYNEQFF. The CDR3 nucleotides read TGTGCCAGCAGTTTTTTAGATTCGAGCTCCTACAATGAGCAGTTCTTC.

This clonotype was seen many times. Within a library made for alpha chains, this beta chain is off target, and its count is uninformative. The V and J genes are TRBV24-1 and TRBJ2-1, with TRBD2 matching 13 bases. Germline values: CDR1 KGHDR, CDR2 SFDVKD. CDR3 length: 16 amino acids. The V and J ends lost 4 bases and 8 bases, in that order; junction bases with no gene match: 7. CDR3 amino acids: CATSDQTSGRIDEQFF. CDR3 DNA sequence: TGTGCCACCAGTGACCAGACTAGCGGGAGGATCGATGAGCAGTTCTTC.

This clonotype has a count of ten or more. A library made for alpha chains picked up this beta chain off target, so its size means little. The chain couples TRBV6-1 to TRBJ1-2, with D hard to call. This CDR3 contains 12 residues. Trimming left V 3 bases short and J 3 bases short, with 5 bases between. Germline CDR1 reads MNHNS; CDR2 reads SASEGT. The chain's CDR3 is CASSEADYGYTF. In nucleotides, the CDR3 is TGTGCCAGCAGTGAGGCAGACTATGGCTACACCTTC.

This clonotype was seen at least ten times. This beta chain came through as a stray read in a library set up for alpha chains, and its size says little. The chain has TRBV6-1 and TRBJ1-2; 9 bases are a match to TRBD1. The junction had 17 bases not matched to a gene; V was cut back by 7 bases and J by 2 bases. The CDR3 is 18 amino acids. Germline lookup yields CDR1 MNHNS and CDR2 SASEGT. The CDR3 loop reads CASNTLWGQGSSNYGYTF. The CDR3 region has the DNA TGTGCCAGCAACACACTGTGGGGACAGGGCTCGTCGAACTATGGCTACACCTTC.

This clonotype was found many times. The library was prepared for alpha chains; this beta chain is a stray read, so its frequency means little. The chain couples TRBV3-1 to TRBJ2-3; unclear D gene. The CDR3 consists of 14 residues. The V end lost 0 bases, the J end lost 10 bases, and 14 bases lay between the germline ends. Germline CDR1 and CDR2: LGHDT and YNNKEL (reference sequence). The CDR3 DNA reads TGTGCCAGCAGCCAAGAAGGGAAGGCAGTTCCGCAGTATTTT. The encoded protein is CASSQEGKAVPQYF.

In this sample, this clonotype turned up many times. This beta chain lies outside the target of a library built for alpha chains; its clone size means little. The rearrangement uses TRBV11-1 and TRBJ2-2, with D unclear. The V gene lost 1 base and the J gene lost 2 bases, with 2 bases spanning the gap. The germline V gene has CDR1 SGHAT and CDR2 FQDESV (reference sequence). The CDR3 spans 13 residues. CDR3 protein: CASSLDNTGELFF. The CDR3 region has the DNA TGTGCCAGCAGCTTAGACAACACCGGGGAGCTGTTTTTT. Complete variable domain (other parts from reference TRBV11-1 and TRBJ2-2): EAEVAQSPRYKITEKSQAVAFWCDPISGHATLYWYRQILGQGPELLVQFQDESVVDDSQLPKDRFSAERLKGVDSTLKIQPAELGDSAMYLCASSLDNTGELFFGEGSRLTVL.

This clonotype appeared many times. This beta chain came through as a stray read in a library set up for alpha chains, and its size says little. The chain employs TRBV27 and TRBJ2-1, with 8 bases that match TRBD1. Germline V gives CDR1 MNHEY, CDR2 SMNVEV (reference sequence). This CDR3 is built from 14 residues. The ends lost 7 bases at V and 3 bases at J; junction bases unmatched: 5. Here the CDR3 DNA reads TGTGCCAGCAAAACCGGGACAGGCTACAATGAGCAGTTCTTC. Amino acid sequence: CASKTGTGYNEQFF.

This clonotype was recorded many times. This beta chain came through as a stray read in a library set up for alpha chains, and its size says little. The J gene is TRBJ2-5, the V gene TRBV5-1; 9 nucleotides agree with TRBD1. CDR3 length: 13 residues. The V and J ends lost 4 bases and 5 bases, in that order; junction bases with no gene match: 3. Germline V gene data show CDR1 as SGHRS and CDR2 as YFSETQ. CDR3 nucleotide sequence: TGCGCCAGCAGCAGGACAGGGGACGAGACCCAGTACTTC. Residues: CASSRTGDETQYF.